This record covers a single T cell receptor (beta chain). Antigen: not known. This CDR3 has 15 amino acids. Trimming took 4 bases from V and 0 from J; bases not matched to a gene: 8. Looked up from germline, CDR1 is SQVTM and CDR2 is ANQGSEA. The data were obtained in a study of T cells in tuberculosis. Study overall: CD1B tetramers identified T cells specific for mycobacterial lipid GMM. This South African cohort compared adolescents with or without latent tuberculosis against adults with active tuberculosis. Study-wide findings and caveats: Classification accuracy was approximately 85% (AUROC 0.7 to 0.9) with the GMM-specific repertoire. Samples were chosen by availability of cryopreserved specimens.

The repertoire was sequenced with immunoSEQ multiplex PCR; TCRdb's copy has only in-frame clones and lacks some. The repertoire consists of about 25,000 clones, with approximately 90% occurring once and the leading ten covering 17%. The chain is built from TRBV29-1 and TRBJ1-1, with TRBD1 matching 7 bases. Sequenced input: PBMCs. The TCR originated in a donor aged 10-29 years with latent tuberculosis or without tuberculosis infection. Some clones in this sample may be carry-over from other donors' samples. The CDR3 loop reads CSVAGKTGMNTEAFF. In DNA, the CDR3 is TGCAGCGTTGCGGGAAAGACAGGGATGAACACTGAAGCTTTCTTT. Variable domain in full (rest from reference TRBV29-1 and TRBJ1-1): SAVISQKPSRDICQRGTSLTIQCQVDSQVTMMFWYRQQPGQSLTLIATANQGSEATYESGFVIDKFPISRPNLTFSTLTVSNMSPEDSSIYLCSVAGKTGMNTEAFFGQGTRLTVV.